This note documents a single TCR beta chain sequence. Its specificity is not known. This sample stems from a study of blood T cells in healthy people across ages. Study-wide results and caveats: The diversity estimates, figures obtained from one million T cells, were considered underestimates. Per-million-T-cell TCR beta diversity fell roughly linearly with age.

V was pared by 2 bases and J by 10 bases, with 14 bases between. Germline values: CDR1 DFQATT, CDR2 SNEGSKA (reference sequence). This CDR3 is built from 13 residues. For the second PCR, which ran for roughly 7 to 11 cycles, a sample-barcoded 5' primer and a J-beta primer mix were used. Every individual sample yielded 2.5 million or more paired-end reads (each containing CDR3). TCRdb itself ran the 5' RACE reads through MiXCR, one entry per CDR3 protein. The profile shows around 2 million distinct CDR3 sequences, more than 35% of them singletons. The sequenced material came from blood. This sequence originates from a human donor in good health. V is TRBV20-1 and J is TRBJ1-4; TRBD1 is a possible D gene (6 bases). As DNA, the CDR3 is TGCAGTGCTAGACCCCAGGGGTCCGGAAAACTGTTTTTT. Translated, it gives CSARPQGSGKLFF.